This T cell receptor (beta chain) emerged from a study of technical replicates of blood from several donors (dated by TCRdb to 2017 to 2019). Preparation of the library involved the immunoSEQ multiplex PCR assay. Held by TCRdb, this immuneACCESS table contains in-frame sequences only and omits some clones. Under half of the omission traces to an unresolved V gene where checked; the cause of the rest is unknown. The sample table lists over 80,000 clones, 96% of them with a count of one. The ten largest make up approximately 0.38% of the sample. V was cut back by 3 bases and J by 3 bases, leaving a gap of 17 bases between them. Measured from the cysteine to the phenylalanine, the CDR3 is 15 residues long. Solely the CDR3 DNA is kept, with 45 bases framed from the first base. The CDR1 and CDR2 encoded by the germline V gene are SQVTM and ANQGSEA. For this clone: The antigen this receptor binds is unknown. The sample holds no much larger clone one base away, and base qualities are not on file.

Recombination joined TRBV29-1 with TRBJ2-5, with no confident D gene call. The TCR sequence derives from a human donor in good health. The sequencing input was T cells isolated from PBMCs. The CDR3 reads CSVEIAPPQEETQYF. The DNA sequence reads TGCAGCGTTGAGATTGCCCCACCCCAGGAAGAGACCCAGTACTTC.